The clone carrying this TCR beta chain appeared a few times. Its antigen is still unknown. Healthy people donating bone marrow made up the donors. Germline-derived CDR1 and CDR2 are KGHSH and LQKENI. The CDR3 covers 14 residues. V shed 4 bases and J 3 bases; nucleotides not matched to a gene: 1. This sample is part of a study of cytomegalovirus exposure and HLA in healthy donors. The study, taken as a whole, reports: Among TCR beta chains, those listed as cytomegalovirus-associated numbered over 150.

60 Vbeta and 13 Jbeta primers were used in PCR. The data were produced by immunoSEQ multiplex PCR, yet TCRdb's version contains in-frame clones alone and is incomplete. The sample lists about 97,000 clones; 63% were seen once. The TCR comes from a human donor in good health. Material: PBMCs. This chain uses TRBV18 with TRBJ2-3; 10 bases fit TRBD1. CDR3 region: CASSQGQGTDTQYF. In DNA, the CDR3 is TGTGCCAGCTCACAGGGACAGGGGACAGATACGCAGTATTTT.